The 9 T cell receptor beta chains listed next were all sequenced from one sample in a study of shared clonotypes between healthy human individuals. Terminally differentiated effector memory CD45RA+ cells were left out of the naive CD8 fraction, which was CD45RO-negative and positively selected for CCR7. The assay was immunoSEQ multiplex PCR, and TCRdb's table has in-frame clones only and misses some. Of about 1,900,000 clones in the sample, approximately 95% are singletons; the top ten hold 1.2%. Sequencing used naive CD8+ T cells sorted from blood. These receptors came from a man younger than 35 in good health.

CDR3 residues: CASSSRTGRFKYSNQPQHF. CDR3 nucleotide sequence: TGTGCCAGCAGTTCAAGGACAGGGAGGTTTAAATATAGCAATCAGCCCCAGCATTTT. The chain is built from TRBV28 and TRBJ1-5; 8 positions agree with TRBD1. Trimming at V came to 4 bases and at J to 0 bases, leaving 14 bases not matched to a gene. There are 19 residues in the CDR3. CDR1 MDHEN and CDR2 SYDVKM come from the germline V gene. The whole variable domain, remainder taken from reference TRBV28 and TRBJ1-5, is DVKVTQSSRYLVKRTGEKVFLECVQDMDHENMFWYRQDPGLGLRLIYFSYDVKMKEKGDIPEGYSVSREKKERFSLILESASTNQTSMYLCASSSRTGRFKYSNQPQHFGDGTRLSIL.

This sequence joins TRBV9 and TRBJ2-5, with D maybe TRBD1 (5 bases). V was clipped by 4 bases and J by 5 bases, with 24 bases between them. Germline-derived CDR1 and CDR2 are SGDLS and YYNGEE. This CDR3 comprises 17 residues. CDR3 amino acids: CASSKGMTLLSTETQYF. CDR3 nucleotide sequence: TGTGCCAGCAGCAAGGGGATGACGTTGCTTAGCACGGAGACCCAGTACTTC.

The chain joins TRBV11-2 to TRBJ1-2; unclear D gene. Trimming took 2 bases from V and 2 from J, leaving 9 bases between them. CDR1 and CDR2 (germline): SGHAT, FQNNGV. CDR3 size: 14 residues. Written as DNA, the CDR3 is TGTGCCAGCAGCTTATGGCAGGACAACTATGGCTACACCTTC. Residues: CASSLWQDNYGYTF.

V is TRBV27 and J is TRBJ2-7, with 14 bases aligning to TRBD2. V dropped 6 bases and J dropped 6; count of bases not matched to a gene: 7. The CDR3 extends over 15 amino acids. Germline CDR1 and CDR2: MNHEY and SMNVEV (reference sequence). The CDR3 region is CASSIGTSGSGEQYF. CDR3 nucleotide sequence: TGTGCCAGCAGCATTGGGACTAGCGGGAGTGGCGAGCAGTACTTC.

The chain recombines TRBV2 with TRBJ2-5; 9 nucleotides line up with TRBD2. J was trimmed by 4 bases and V by 6 bases; bases with no gene match: 9. The CDR3 is 15 amino acids. Germline CDR1 is SNHLY and CDR2 is FYNNEI. In nucleotides, the CDR3 is TGTGCCAGCAGGTCGGGTGCGGGAGGGGGAGAGACCCAGTACTTC. Translated, it gives CASRSGAGGGETQYF.

The chain joins TRBV7-9 to TRBJ2-7, with TRBD1 matching over 8 bases. The CDR3 extends over 15 amino acids. Germline V CDR1 and CDR2: SEHNR, FQNEAQ (reference sequence). V trimming: 0 bases; J trimming: 0 bases; junction bases outside the gene matches: 1. The CDR3 nucleotides are TGTGCCAGCAGCTTAGCGGACAGGGACTCCTACGAGCAGTACTTC. The encoded protein is CASSLADRDSYEQYF.

This clone came up once. At the DNA level, this CDR3 is encoded by other sequences in the same sample as well. This sequence joins TRBV6-5 and TRBJ2-3, with D possibly TRBD2 on 5 matching bases. V lost 0 bases and J lost 5, with 6 bases in between. Germline V gene sequence: CDR1 MNHEY, CDR2 SVGAGI. This CDR3 has 13 amino acids. CDR3 loop: CASSYSSGDTQYF. For the CDR3, the DNA is TGTGCCAGCAGTTACTCAAGCGGAGATACGCAGTATTTT.

This rearrangement joins TRBV7-3 to TRBJ1-2; D remains ambiguous. Trimming shortened V by 4 bases and J by 0 bases, and 12 bases separated the two germline ends. Looked up from germline, CDR1 is SGHTA and CDR2 is FQGTGA. This CDR3 has 15 residues. CDR3 bases: TGTGCCAGCAGCTCCGGTCTGTCGCCTAACTATGGCTACACCTTC. Its protein is CASSSGLSPNYGYTF.

Concerning this clone: The same CDR3 can be traced to other DNA sequences in this sample. Here the CDR3 reads CASSWGLADEQFF. CDR3 in DNA: TGTGCCAGCAGCTGGGGACTAGCGGATGAGCAGTTCTTC. The genes are TRBV7-9 and TRBJ2-1; 11 nucleotides align to TRBD2. The germline CDR1 and CDR2 sequences are SEHNR and FQNEAQ (reference sequence). Losses at the gene ends were 4 bases for V and 8 bases for J; bases not matched to a gene: 1. The CDR3 loop spans 13 amino acids.